This note documents a single T cell receptor (beta chain) sequence. V shed 0 bases, J shed 2 bases, and the junction held 2 bases outside the gene matches. CDR3 length: 16 residues. Germline CDR1 and CDR2: SGHRS and YFSETQ. The TCRbeta library incorporated unique molecular identifiers. In TCRdb, the PCR reads were re-called with MiXCR into one record per CDR3 protein. The sample consists of hundreds of thousands of distinct CDR3 sequences, around a sixth of them appearing once. These data come from a study of T-cell reconstitution after alpha-beta-depleted transplantation in children. This sample comprised PBMCs from the stem cell graft donor, obtained from the stem cell graft. V is TRBV5-1 and J is TRBJ2-5; TRBD2 matches 12 bases. The receptor's source is a human donor who donated a stem cell graft to a child with acute myeloid leukemia. CDR3 nucleotide sequence: TGCGCCAGCAGCTTGGGGACTAGCGGGGCTCAAGAGACCCAGTACTTC. The encoded protein is CASSLGTSGAQETQYF.